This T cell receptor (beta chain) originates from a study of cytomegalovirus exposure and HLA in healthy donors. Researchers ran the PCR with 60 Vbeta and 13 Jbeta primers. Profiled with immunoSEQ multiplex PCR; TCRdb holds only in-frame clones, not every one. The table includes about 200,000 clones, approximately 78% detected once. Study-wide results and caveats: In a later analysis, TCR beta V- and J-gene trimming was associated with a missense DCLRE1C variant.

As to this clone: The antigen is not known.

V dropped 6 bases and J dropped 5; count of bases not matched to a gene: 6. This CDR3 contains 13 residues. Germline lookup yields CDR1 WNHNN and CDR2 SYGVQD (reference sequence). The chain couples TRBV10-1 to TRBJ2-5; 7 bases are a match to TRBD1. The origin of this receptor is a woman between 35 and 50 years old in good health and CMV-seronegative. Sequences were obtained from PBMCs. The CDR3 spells CASSGQVLETQYF. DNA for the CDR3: TGCGCCAGCAGCGGACAGGTTTTGGAGACCCAGTACTTC.